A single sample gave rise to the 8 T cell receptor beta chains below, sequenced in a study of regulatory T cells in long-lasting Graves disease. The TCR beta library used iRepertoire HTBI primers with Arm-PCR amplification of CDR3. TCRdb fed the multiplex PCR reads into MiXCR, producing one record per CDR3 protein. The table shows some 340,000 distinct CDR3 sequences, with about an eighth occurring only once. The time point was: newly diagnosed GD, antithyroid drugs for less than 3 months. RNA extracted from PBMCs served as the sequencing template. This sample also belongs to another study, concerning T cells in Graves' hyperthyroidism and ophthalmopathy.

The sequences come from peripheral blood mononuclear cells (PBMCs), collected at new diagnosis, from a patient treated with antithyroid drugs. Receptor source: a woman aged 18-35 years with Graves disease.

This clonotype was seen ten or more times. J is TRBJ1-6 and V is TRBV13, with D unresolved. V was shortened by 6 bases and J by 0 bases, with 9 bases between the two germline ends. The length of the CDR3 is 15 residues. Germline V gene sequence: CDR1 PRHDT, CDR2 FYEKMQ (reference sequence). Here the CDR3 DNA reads TGTGCCAGCAGTTTTGAAAGCTCCTATAATTCACCCCTCCACTTT. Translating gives CASSFESSYNSPLHF.

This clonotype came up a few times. The CDR3 protein is CASSPRAGDQPQHF. The DNA of the CDR3 is TGTGCCAGCAGCCCCCGAGCAGGGGATCAGCCCCAGCATTTT. The chain uses TRBV7-9 and TRBJ1-5; TRBD1 might be the D (6 bases). V lost 5 bases and J 5 bases, leaving 13 bases between the germline ends. Germline V lookup: CDR1 SEHNR, CDR2 FQNEAQ (reference sequence). The CDR3 spans 14 residues.

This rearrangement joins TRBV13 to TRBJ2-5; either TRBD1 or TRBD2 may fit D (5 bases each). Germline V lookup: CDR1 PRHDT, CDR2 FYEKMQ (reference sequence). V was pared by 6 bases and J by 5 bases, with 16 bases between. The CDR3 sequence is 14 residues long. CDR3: CASSTSEGKETQYF. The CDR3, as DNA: TGTGCCAGCAGTACCTCTGAGGGGAAGGAGACCCAGTACTTC.

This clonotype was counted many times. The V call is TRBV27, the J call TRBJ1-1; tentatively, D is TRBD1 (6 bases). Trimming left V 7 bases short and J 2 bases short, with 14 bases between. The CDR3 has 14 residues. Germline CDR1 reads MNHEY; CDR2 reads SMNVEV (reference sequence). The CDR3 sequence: CASMDPRGNTEAFF. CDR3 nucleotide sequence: TGTGCCAGCATGGACCCCAGGGGTAACACTGAAGCTTTCTTT.

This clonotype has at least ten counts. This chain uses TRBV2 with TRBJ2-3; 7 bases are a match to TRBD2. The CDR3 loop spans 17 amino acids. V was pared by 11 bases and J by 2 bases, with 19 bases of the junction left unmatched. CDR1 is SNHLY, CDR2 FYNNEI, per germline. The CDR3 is CAAWAGDSPVVTDTQYF. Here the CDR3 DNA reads TGTGCCGCTTGGGCGGGAGACTCGCCGGTAGTCACAGATACGCAGTATTTT.

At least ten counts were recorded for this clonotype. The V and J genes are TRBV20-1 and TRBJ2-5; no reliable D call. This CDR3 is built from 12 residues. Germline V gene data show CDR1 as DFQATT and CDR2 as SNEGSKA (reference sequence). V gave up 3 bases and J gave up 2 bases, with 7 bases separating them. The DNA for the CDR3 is TGCAGTGCTAGCGTCAGTCAAGAGACCCAGTACTTC. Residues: CSASVSQETQYF.

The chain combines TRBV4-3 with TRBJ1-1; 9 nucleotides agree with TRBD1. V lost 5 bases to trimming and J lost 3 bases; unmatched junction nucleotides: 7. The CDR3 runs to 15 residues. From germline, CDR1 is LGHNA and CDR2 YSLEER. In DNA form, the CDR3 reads TGCGCCAGCAGCGTAGGACAGGGGCTGGACACTGAAGCTTTCTTT. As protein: CASSVGQGLDTEAFF.

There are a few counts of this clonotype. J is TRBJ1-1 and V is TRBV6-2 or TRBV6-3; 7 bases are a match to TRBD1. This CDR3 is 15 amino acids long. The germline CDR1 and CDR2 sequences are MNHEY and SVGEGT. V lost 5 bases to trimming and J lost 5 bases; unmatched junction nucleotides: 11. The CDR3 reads CASSHRTGTGTEAFF. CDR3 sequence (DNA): TGTGCCAGCAGTCACCGGACAGGAACGGGAACTGAAGCTTTCTTT.